Below, 10 T cell receptor beta chains from the same sample are listed, as sequenced in a study of shared clonotypes between healthy human individuals. Assay used: immunoSEQ multiplex PCR; TCRdb lists only in-frame clones, some missing. The sample holds roughly 2,000,000 clones, just under 95% seen once. CD45RO-negative, CCR7-selected cells formed the naive CD8 fraction, which excluded terminally differentiated effector memory CD45RA+ cells. Sequencing was done on a sample of naive CD8+ T cells sorted from blood. These receptors were taken from a man younger than 35 in good health.

The chain joins TRBV7-2 to TRBJ2-3; D remains unclear. This CDR3 is 15 amino acids long. Trimming left V 4 bases short and J 0 bases short, with 11 bases between. From germline, CDR1 is SGHTA and CDR2 FQGNSA. The CDR3 is CASSYLPASTDTQYF. CDR3 bases: TGTGCCAGCAGCTACCTCCCAGCTAGCACAGATACGCAGTATTTT. The complete variable domain, with remaining parts taken from reference TRBV7-2 and TRBJ2-3, reads GAGVSQSPSNKVTEKGKDVELRCDPISGHTALYWYRQSLGQGLEFLIYFQGNSAPDKSGLPSDRFSAERTGGSVSTLTIQRTQQEDSAVYLCASSYLPASTDTQYFGPGTRLTVL.

Comment on this clone: Different DNA sequences within this sample yield the same CDR3. The chain employs TRBV7-6 and TRBJ2-7; 8 bases are shared with TRBD1. The germline gives CDR1 SGHVS, CDR2 FNYEAQ. V was pared by 1 base and J by 1 base, with 0 bases of the junction left unmatched. This CDR3 has 14 residues. CDR3 DNA sequence: TGTGCCAGCAGCTTAGGGACAGGGTCCTACGAGCAGTACTTC. This translates into CASSLGTGSYEQYF. Supplemented by reference TRBV7-6 and TRBJ2-7, the full variable domain reads GAGVSQSPRYKVTKRGQDVALRCDPISGHVSLYWYRQALGQGPEFLTYFNYEAQQDKSGLPNDRFSAERPEGSISTLTIQRTEQRDSAMYRCASSLGTGSYEQYFGPGTRLTVT.

The genes are TRBV5-5 and TRBJ2-1, with TRBD2 matching 13 bases. The trim removed 4 bases at V and 10 bases at J, leaving 8 bases unmatched. Germline CDR1 reads SGHKS; CDR2 reads YYEKEE (reference sequence). The CDR3 covers 15 residues. DNA of the CDR3: TGTGCCAGCAGCCTAATCGGACTAGCGGGAGAGGAGCAGTTCTTC. It encodes CASSLIGLAGEEQFF.

The gene calls are TRBV6-6 and TRBJ2-1; D perhaps matches TRBD1 (6 bases). CDR1 is MNHNY and CDR2 is SVGAGI in the germline V gene (reference sequence). V lost 11 bases, J lost 5 bases, and 19 bases lay in between. This CDR3 is built from 14 residues. DNA of the CDR3: TGTGCCGGGGGCCCGGGACCCCCAAACAATGAGCAGTTCTTC. Residues: CAGGPGPPNNEQFF.

The rearrangement uses TRBV7-9 and TRBJ2-5; a possible D gene is TRBD2 (5 bases). Germline V gene sequence: CDR1 SEHNR, CDR2 FQNEAQ (reference sequence). V lost 6 bases and J 2 bases, leaving 13 bases between the germline ends. The CDR3 is 14 residues long. CDR3 DNA: TGTGCCAGCAGTGGTCGGGCGGGTCAAGAGACCCAGTACTTC. Translating it yields CASSGRAGQETQYF.

The chain links TRBV27 to TRBJ2-7; D gene uncertain. With 4 bases removed from V and 7 bases from J, the gap between germline ends came to 17 bases. The CDR3 runs to 14 residues. CDR1 MNHEY and CDR2 SMNVEV come from the germline V gene (reference sequence). The CDR3 region has the DNA TGTGCCAGCAGTTCGTCGACGATCTTTCGTGAGCAGTACTTC. Its translation: CASSSSTIFREQYF.

The rearrangement joins TRBV11-2 to TRBJ2-5; the match to TRBD2 covers 8 bases. The CDR3 is 14 amino acids. V lost 3 bases to trimming and J lost 5 bases; unmatched junction nucleotides: 5. Germline assignment: CDR1 SGHAT and CDR2 FQNNGV. In nucleotides, the CDR3 is TGTGCCAGCAGCTTCGCGGGAGGTCCGGAGACCCAGTACTTC. This translates into CASSFAGGPETQYF.

This chain uses TRBV2 with TRBJ2-7; 10 bases fit TRBD1. Germline CDR1 is SNHLY and CDR2 is FYNNEI. The CDR3 length is 16 residues. The ends lost 6 bases at V and 2 bases at J; junction bases unmatched: 10. CDR3 DNA: TGTGCCAGCAGCATCCCCCGGGACAGGGGCACCTACGAGCAGTACTTC. Protein sequence: CASSIPRDRGTYEQYF.

V and J are TRBV13 and TRBJ2-2; either TRBD1 or TRBD2 may fit D (7 bases each). V dropped 5 bases and J dropped 6 bases, with 19 bases sitting between them. Per germline, CDR1 PRHDT and CDR2 FYEKMQ (reference sequence). This CDR3 region has 16 residues. The CDR3 here is CASSGTTGEIAGELFF. CDR3 nucleotide sequence: TGTGCCAGCAGCGGGACTACAGGGGAAATAGCCGGGGAGCTGTTTTTT.

This clone showed up just once. The genes are TRBV19 and TRBJ2-1; D gene ambiguous. Germline CDR1 reads LNHDA; CDR2 reads SQIVND (reference sequence). CDR3 length: 16 residues. V was trimmed by 3 bases and J by 0 bases, leaving 12 bases between them. The DNA of the CDR3 is TGTGCCAGTAGTATCCCAGCCGACGGCTCCTACAATGAGCAGTTCTTC. Amino acids: CASSIPADGSYNEQFF.